This TCR beta chain was recovered during a study of T cell responses to AZD1222 COVID-19 vaccine. Study at large: Doses given second, at about 4 or about 12 weeks, were pooled.

Germline V gives CDR1 MDHEN, CDR2 SYDVKM. This CDR3 is 17 amino acids long. Between the trimmed V and J ends, which lost 10 bases and 0 bases, there was a span of 22 bases. Repertoires were generated with immunoSEQ multiplex PCR, while TCRdb's copy carries only in-frame clones and drops some. The top ten clones hold 4% to 5.5% of a sample with more than 95,000 clones, around 89% of them seen once. As to this clone: Its antigen is still unknown.

Study-level findings and limits: Nearly half of spike-specific TCRs reportedly target variant regions that are unmutated in the B.1.351 and B.1.1.7 variants. Spike-wide coverage was observed for vaccine-associated CD4 TCRs, with dominant responses at 160-218 and 743-854.

The origin of this receptor is an adult in good health. The gene calls are TRBV28 and TRBJ2-1; possibly TRBD2 for D (6 bases). Sequencing was performed on peripheral blood, taken on day 0 of AZD1222 vaccination. The CDR3 here is CATKRTSGGDSYNEQFF. CDR3 nucleotides: TGTGCCACCAAAAGGACGAGCGGAGGGGACTCCTACAATGAGCAGTTCTTC.